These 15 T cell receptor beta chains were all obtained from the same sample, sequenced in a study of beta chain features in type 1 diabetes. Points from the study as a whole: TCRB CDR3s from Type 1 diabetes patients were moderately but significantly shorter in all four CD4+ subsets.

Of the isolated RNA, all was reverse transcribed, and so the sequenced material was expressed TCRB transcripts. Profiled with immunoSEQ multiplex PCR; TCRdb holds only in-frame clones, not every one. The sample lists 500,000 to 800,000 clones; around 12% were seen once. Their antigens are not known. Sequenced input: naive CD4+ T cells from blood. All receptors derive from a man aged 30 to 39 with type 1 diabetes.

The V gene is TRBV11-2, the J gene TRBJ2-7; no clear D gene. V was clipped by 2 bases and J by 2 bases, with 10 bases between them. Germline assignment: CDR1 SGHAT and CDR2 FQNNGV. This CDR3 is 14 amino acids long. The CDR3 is CASSLRDITYEQYF. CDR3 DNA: TGTGCCAGCAGCTTACGTGACATAACCTACGAGCAGTACTTC.

The CDR3 region has the DNA TGTGCCAGCAGTTTGTTAGGCCTCAATCAGCCCCAGCATTTT. This translates into CASSLLGLNQPQHF. This chain connects TRBV27 to TRBJ1-5, with D unclear. The CDR3 extends over 14 amino acids. V was shortened by 3 bases and J by 3 bases, with 9 bases between the two germline ends. Germline V gives CDR1 MNHEY, CDR2 SMNVEV (reference sequence).

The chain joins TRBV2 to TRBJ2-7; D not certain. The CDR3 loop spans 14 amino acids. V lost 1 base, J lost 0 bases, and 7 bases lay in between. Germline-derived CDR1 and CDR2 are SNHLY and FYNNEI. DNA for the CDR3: TGTGCCAGCAGTGAAGAGGAATCCTCCTACGAGCAGTACTTC. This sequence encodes CASSEEESSYEQYF.

CDR3 protein: CASSSTGSNEKLFF. For the CDR3, the DNA is TGTGCCAGCAGTTCAACAGGGTCTAATGAAAAACTGTTTTTT. The V and J genes are TRBV27 and TRBJ1-4; D might be TRBD1 (6 bases). Trimming left V 4 bases short and J 3 bases short, with 9 bases between. This CDR3 has 14 residues. Germline V gene lookup returns CDR1 MNHEY and CDR2 SMNVEV (reference sequence).

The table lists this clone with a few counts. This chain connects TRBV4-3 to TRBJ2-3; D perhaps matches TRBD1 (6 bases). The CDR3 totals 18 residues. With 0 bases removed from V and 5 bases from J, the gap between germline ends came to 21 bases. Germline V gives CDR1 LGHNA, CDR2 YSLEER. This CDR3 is CASSQDYNGGAGQDTQYF. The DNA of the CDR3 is TGCGCCAGCAGCCAAGATTATAATGGGGGCGCAGGGCAAGATACGCAGTATTTT.

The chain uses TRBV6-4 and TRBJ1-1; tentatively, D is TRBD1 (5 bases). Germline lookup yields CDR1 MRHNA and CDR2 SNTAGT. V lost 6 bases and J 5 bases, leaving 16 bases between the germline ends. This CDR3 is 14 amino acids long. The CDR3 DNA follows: TGTGCCAGCAGCCCCTCCGGGGGAATAACTGAAGCTTTCTTT. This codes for CASSPSGGITEAFF.

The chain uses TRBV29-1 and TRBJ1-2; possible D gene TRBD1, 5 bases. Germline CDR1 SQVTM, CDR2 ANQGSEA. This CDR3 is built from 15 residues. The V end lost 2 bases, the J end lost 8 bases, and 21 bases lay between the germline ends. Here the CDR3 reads CSVESGVRESGGYTF. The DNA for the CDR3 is TGCAGCGTTGAATCCGGCGTCAGGGAATCCGGCGGCTACACCTTC.

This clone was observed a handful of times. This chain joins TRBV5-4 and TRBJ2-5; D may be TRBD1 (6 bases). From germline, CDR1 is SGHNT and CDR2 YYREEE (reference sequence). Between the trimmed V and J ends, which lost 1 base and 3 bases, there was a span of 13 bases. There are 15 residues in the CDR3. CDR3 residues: CASSLYGTSKETQYF. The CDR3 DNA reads TGTGCCAGCAGCTTGTACGGGACATCTAAAGAGACCCAGTACTTC.

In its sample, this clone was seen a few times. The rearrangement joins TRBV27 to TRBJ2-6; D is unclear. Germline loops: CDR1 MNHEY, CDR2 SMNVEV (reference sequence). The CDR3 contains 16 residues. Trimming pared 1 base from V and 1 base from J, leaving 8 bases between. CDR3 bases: TGTGCCAGCAGTTTATTCGCGCAGTCTGGGGCCAACGTCCTGACTTTC. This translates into CASSLFAQSGANVLTF. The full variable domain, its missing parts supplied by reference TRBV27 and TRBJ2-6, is EAQVTQNPRYLITVTGKKLTVTCSQNMNHEYMSWYRQDPGLGLRQIYYSMNVEVTDKGDVPEGYKVSRKEKRNFPLILESPSPNQTSLYFCASSLFAQSGANVLTFGAGSRLTVL.

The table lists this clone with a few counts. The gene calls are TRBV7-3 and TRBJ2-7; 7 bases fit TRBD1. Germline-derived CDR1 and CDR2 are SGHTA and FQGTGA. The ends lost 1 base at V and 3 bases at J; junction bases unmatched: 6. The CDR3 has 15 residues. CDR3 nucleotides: TGTGCCAGCAGCTTAATGACAGGGATAGGCTACGAGCAGTACTTC. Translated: CASSLMTGIGYEQYF.

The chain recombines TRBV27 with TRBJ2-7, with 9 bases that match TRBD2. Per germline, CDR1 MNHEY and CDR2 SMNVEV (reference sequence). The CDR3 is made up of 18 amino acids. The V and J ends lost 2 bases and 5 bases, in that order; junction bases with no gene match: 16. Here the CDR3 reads CASSLTASGAVRSHEQYF. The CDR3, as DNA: TGTGCCAGCAGTTTAACGGCTAGCGGGGCCGTCAGAAGCCACGAGCAGTACTTC.

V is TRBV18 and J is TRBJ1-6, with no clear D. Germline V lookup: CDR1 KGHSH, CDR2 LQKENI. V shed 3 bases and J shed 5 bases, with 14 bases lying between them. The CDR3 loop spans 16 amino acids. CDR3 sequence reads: CASSPGEPWDNSPLHF. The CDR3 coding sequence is TGTGCCAGCTCACCCGGGGAGCCTTGGGATAATTCACCCCTCCACTTT.

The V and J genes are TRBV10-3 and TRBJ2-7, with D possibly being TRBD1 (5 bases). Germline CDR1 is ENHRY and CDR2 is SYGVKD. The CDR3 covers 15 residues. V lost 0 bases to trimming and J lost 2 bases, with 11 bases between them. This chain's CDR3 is CAISESAGIPYEQYF. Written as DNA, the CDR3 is TGTGCCATCAGTGAGTCGGCAGGGATCCCCTACGAGCAGTACTTC.

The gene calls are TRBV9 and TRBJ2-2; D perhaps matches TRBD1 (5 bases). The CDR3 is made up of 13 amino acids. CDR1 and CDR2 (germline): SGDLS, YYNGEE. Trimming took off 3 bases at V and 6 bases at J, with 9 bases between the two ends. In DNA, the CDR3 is TGTGCCAGCAGCGCGACAGATCCCGGGGAGCTGTTTTTT. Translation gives CASSATDPGELFF.

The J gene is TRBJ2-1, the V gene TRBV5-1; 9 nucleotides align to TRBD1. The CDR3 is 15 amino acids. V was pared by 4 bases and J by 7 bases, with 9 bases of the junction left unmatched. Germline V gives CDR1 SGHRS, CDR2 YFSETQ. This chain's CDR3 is CASSPRGDRGNEQFF. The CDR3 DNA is TGCGCCAGCAGCCCGAGGGGTGACAGGGGGAATGAGCAGTTCTTC.